The sequence of this T cell receptor (beta chain) was determined in a study of radiotherapy plus CTLA-4 blockade in lung cancer. In germline, CDR1 is SGHNT, CDR2 YYREEE (reference sequence). Deletions cut 5 bases from V and 2 bases from J, with 15 bases between. The CDR3 length is 15 residues. Clones were read by immunoSEQ multiplex PCR, and TCRdb kept only the in-frame ones, dropping some. The table shows roughly 54,000 clones, with 65% to 85% occurring only once. Sequences were derived from peripheral blood, sampled from a patient treated with radiotherapy plus ipilimumab. This clonotype originated in a human donor with non-small cell lung cancer who had a partial response to radiotherapy plus ipilimumab. The rearrangement joins TRBV5-4 to TRBJ2-3, with D possibly matching TRBD1 (6 bases). The CDR3 is CASSSQGFPTDTQYF. The CDR3 DNA sequence: TGTGCCAGCAGTTCCCAGGGGTTCCCCACAGATACGCAGTATTTT.